This passage covers 13 T cell receptor beta chains from one sample sequenced in a study of OX40 agonist ivuxolimab in advanced cancers. The method was immunoSEQ multiplex PCR; TCRdb's version includes in-frame clones alone and lacks a portion of them. Among about 20,000 clones listed, 80% to 90% were seen once. Sequences were derived from CD4+ or CD8+ T cells sorted from blood, sampled in a trial of the OX40 agonist ivuxolimab. These receptors all come from an adult with an advanced solid tumor such as melanoma, head and neck, liver or kidney cancer.

This chain uses TRBV11-1 with TRBJ2-7; the match to TRBD2 covers 14 bases. The CDR3 is made up of 16 amino acids. V was clipped by 2 bases and J by 7 bases; unmatched bases: 7. Per germline, CDR1 SGHAT and CDR2 FQDESV (reference sequence). The CDR3 reads CASSLIGTSGGGEQYF. In DNA, the CDR3 is TGTGCCAGCAGCTTAATTGGGACTAGCGGGGGAGGAGAGCAGTACTTC.

This chain uses TRBV18 with TRBJ2-7; D tentatively reads TRBD1 or TRBD2 (6 bases each). Germline values: CDR1 KGHSH, CDR2 LQKENI. Between the trimmed V and J ends, which lost 6 bases and 7 bases, there was a span of 22 bases. The CDR3 covers 15 residues. In DNA form, the CDR3 reads TGTGCCAGCTCGCGGGTGGGGGCCGGGGGTGAAGAGCAGTACTTC. It yields the protein CASSRVGAGGEEQYF.

V usage is TRBV19 and J usage is TRBJ2-1, with D perhaps being TRBD1 or TRBD2 (5 bases each). V was trimmed by 4 bases and J by 3 bases, leaving 16 bases between them. The germline gives CDR1 LNHDA, CDR2 SQIVND (reference sequence). This CDR3 has 16 residues. This chain's CDR3 is CASSTLPGPDYNEQFF. The CDR3 region has the DNA TGTGCCAGTAGTACACTACCGGGACCAGACTACAATGAGCAGTTCTTC.

The V and J genes are TRBV6-1 and TRBJ1-3; maybe TRBD1 (6 bases). CDR3 size: 14 residues. Germline V CDR1 and CDR2: MNHNS, SASEGT. V shed 7 bases and J shed 6 bases, with 16 bases lying between them. The CDR3 loop is CASIARGRENTIYF. In DNA, the CDR3 is TGTGCCAGCATCGCACGGGGGCGCGAAAACACCATATATTTT.

The genes are TRBV18 and TRBJ2-7; TRBD1 agrees at 10 bases. V was clipped by 2 bases and J by 5 bases; unmatched bases: 0. This CDR3 has 13 amino acids. CDR1 is KGHSH and CDR2 is LQKENI in the germline V gene. This CDR3 reads CASSPGTGDEQYF. For the CDR3, the DNA is TGTGCCAGCTCACCAGGGACAGGGGACGAGCAGTACTTC.

The chain carries TRBV7-3 and TRBJ2-1; D possibly corresponds to TRBD2 (5 bases). Germline V gene data show CDR1 as SGHTA and CDR2 as FQGTGA. Trimming shortened V by 6 bases and J by 0 bases, and 12 bases separated the two germline ends. The CDR3 extends over 15 amino acids. DNA for the CDR3: TGTGCCAGCAGTCCGGACTGGAGCTCCTACAATGAGCAGTTCTTC. Translated, it gives CASSPDWSSYNEQFF. Based on the CDR3 plus reference TRBV7-3 and TRBJ2-1, the full variable domain is GAGVSQTPSNKVTEKGKYVELRCDPISGHTALYWYRQSLGQGPEFLIYFQGTGAADDSGLPNDRFFAVRPEGSVSTLKIQRTERGDSAVYLCASSPDWSSYNEQFFGPGTRLTVL.

The CDR3 coding sequence is TGTGCCAGCAGCGGAGGCCAGTACACAGATACGCAGTATTTT. Its translation is CASSGGQYTDTQYF. V usage is TRBV7-9 and J usage is TRBJ2-3, with D maybe TRBD2 (5 bases). The V gene lost 5 bases and the J gene lost 2 bases, with 11 bases spanning the gap. The germline V gene encodes CDR1 SEHNR and CDR2 FQNEAQ (reference sequence). The CDR3 spans 14 residues.

The gene calls are TRBV5-8 and TRBJ1-1; no reliable D call. V dropped 1 base and J dropped 1 base, with 11 bases sitting between them. Germline lookup yields CDR1 SGHTS and CDR2 YDEGEE. The length of the CDR3 is 15 residues. The CDR3 DNA sequence: TGTGCCAGCAGCTTGTATGCAGCAAGGAACACTGAAGCTTTCTTT. Translated: CASSLYAARNTEAFF.

The chain uses TRBV19 and TRBJ2-2; 7 nucleotides align to TRBD1. The junction had 7 bases not matched to a gene; V was cut back by 3 bases and J by 3 bases. Germline CDR1 is LNHDA and CDR2 is SQIVND (reference sequence). This CDR3 region has 16 residues. The CDR3 DNA reads TGTGCCAGTAGTATGCCCCAGGGGGTAGACACCGGGGAGCTGTTTTTT. It codes for CASSMPQGVDTGELFF.

The chain is built from TRBV19 and TRBJ2-7; 8 bases align to TRBD1. The CDR3 has 15 residues. Germline V lookup: CDR1 LNHDA, CDR2 SQIVND (reference sequence). J was trimmed by 3 bases and V by 6 bases; bases with no gene match: 10. CDR3 bases: TGTGCCAGTAGGTCCGCAGGGGGCGCGTTCTACGAGCAGTACTTC. Translated, it gives CASRSAGGAFYEQYF.

The J gene is TRBJ2-3, the V gene TRBV9; D is possibly TRBD1 or TRBD2 (5 bases each). The V end lost 3 bases, the J end lost 2 bases, and 16 bases lay between the germline ends. The germline CDR1 and CDR2 sequences are SGDLS and YYNGEE. This CDR3 spans 16 amino acids. The CDR3, as DNA: TGTGCCAGCAGCGGGGGGTCGGGACGACTCACAGATACGCAGTATTTT. Protein: CASSGGSGRLTDTQYF.

The chain combines TRBV18 with TRBJ2-3, with D unclear. In germline, CDR1 is KGHSH, CDR2 LQKENI. Trimming shortened V by 5 bases and J by 2 bases, and 2 bases separated the two germline ends. The CDR3 is 11 amino acids. As DNA, the CDR3 is TGTGCCAGCTCATCCACAGATACGCAGTATTTT. Translated: CASSSTDTQYF. The full variable domain, its missing parts supplied by reference TRBV18 and TRBJ2-3, is NAGVMQNPRHLVRRRGQEARLRCSPMKGHSHVYWYRQLPEEGLKFMVYLQKENIIDESGMPKERFSAEFPKEGPSILRIQQVVRGDSAAYFCASSSTDTQYFGPGTRLTVL.

The chain links TRBV7-2 to TRBJ2-2; no clear D. The CDR3 loop spans 13 amino acids. Trimming stripped 4 bases from V and 0 bases from J, with 3 bases between. In germline, CDR1 is SGHTA, CDR2 FQGNSA. The CDR3 DNA is TGTGCCAGCAGCTCCCCGAACACCGGGGAGCTGTTTTTT. Translated, it gives CASSSPNTGELFF.